The 9 T cell receptor beta chains below come from one sample, sequenced in a study of T cell clonality in common variable immunodeficiency. Assay: immunoSEQ multiplex PCR; the TCRdb copy retains only in-frame clones and omits some. The sample is made up of tens of thousands of clones, none counted only once. Material: peripheral blood mononuclear cells. Receptors were obtained from a person aged 18 to 70 in good health.

Concerning this clone itself: The CDR3 extends 3 residues past the end of the read, so its final part is completed from the germline J gene. This rearrangement joins TRBV7-1 to TRBJ1-2, with D possibly TRBD1 on 5 matching bases. TRBV7-1 is marked as an open reading frame, function uncertain. The CDR3 is made up of 22 amino acids. CDR3 DNA, as far as it was read: TGTGCCAGCAGCTCCCCCGTGGGCAGCGGGGCCCGTAGTTCTCACTCACCAGATACC. It yields the protein CASSSPVGSGARSSHSPDT. The full CDR3 is CASSSPVGSGARSSHSPDTYTF.

This clone was counted ten times or more. The CDR3 extends 3 residues past the end of the read, so its final part is completed from the germline J gene. Other DNA sequences in the same sample also yield this CDR3. The gene calls are TRBV20-1 and TRBJ1-3; possible D gene TRBD1, 6 bases. The CDR3 is 17 amino acids. V lost 4 bases, J lost 4 bases, and 23 bases lay in between. Germline lookup yields CDR1 DFQATT and CDR2 SNEGSKA (reference sequence). The sequenced CDR3 bases are TGCAGTGCTACTACACCAGGTTCAGGGGCGATGGGAAACACC. It is translated as CSATTPGSGAMGNT. The full-length CDR3 reads as CSATTPGSGAMGNTIYF.

As to this clone: With the read ending 3 residues before the CDR3 end, the germline J gene is used to fill in that end. This chain links TRBV27 with TRBJ2-7; 8 bases map to TRBD2. This CDR3 comprises 14 residues. Germline values: CDR1 MNHEY, CDR2 SMNVEV (reference sequence). V lost 3 bases, J lost 2 bases, and 3 bases stayed unmatched. The part of the CDR3 DNA that was read is TGTGCCAGCAGTTTGGCGGGGGGAACCTACGAG. This codes for CASSLAGGTYE. The entire CDR3 protein reads CASSLAGGTYEQYF.

This clone was counted many times. Read sequence stops 3 residues before the CDR3 end, and the germline J gene provides the missing end. The gene calls are TRBV2 and TRBJ2-5; D may be TRBD2 (5 bases). V was pared by 0 bases and J by 5 bases, with 13 bases between. CDR1 is SNHLY and CDR2 is FYNNEI in the germline V gene. CDR3 length equals 15 residues. CDR3 sequence reads: CASSEAQRSRETQYF. Incomplete CDR3 DNA: TGTGCCAGCAGTGAAGCGCAGCGGAGCCGGGAGACC.

This clone was found a few times. The read halts 3 residues ahead of the CDR3 end, with the missing end drawn from the germline J gene. The V call is TRBV2, the J call TRBJ1-2, with a possible D match to TRBD1 (6 bases). Germline V gene data show CDR1 as SNHLY and CDR2 as FYNNEI. Trimming stripped 0 bases from V and 5 bases from J, with 13 bases between. The CDR3 consists of 15 residues. The CDR3 spells CASSEAIGQKYGYTF. CDR3 DNA (partial): TGTGCCAGCAGTGAAGCAATAGGACAGAAGTATGGC.

This clone was recorded at least ten times. The CDR3 end is not reached by the read, which stops 3 residues before it; the germline J gene fills it in. The chain uses TRBV10-3 and TRBJ2-2; TRBD1 matches at 9 bases. The trim removed 5 bases at V and 6 bases at J, leaving 19 bases unmatched. Germline loops: CDR1 ENHRY, CDR2 SYGVKD. The CDR3 consists of 19 residues. CDR3 DNA, as far as it was read: TGTGCCATCAGTCCAGCATACGGCCACGGGACAGGGTCGTCCGGGGAG. Its translation: CAISPAYGHGTGSSGE. The entire CDR3 protein is CAISPAYGHGTGSSGELFF.

Ten or more counts support this clone. The sequence runs out 3 residues before the end of the CDR3; the remainder is reconstructed from the germline J gene. V gene TRBV5-1 combines with J gene TRBJ2-1; 9 bases fit TRBD2. The length of the CDR3 is 16 residues. Germline CDR1 SGHRS, CDR2 YFSETQ. J lost 2 bases, V lost 4 bases, and 7 bases had no gene match. CDR3 loop: CASSPIAGVPYNEQFF. The sequenced CDR3 bases are TGCGCCAGCAGCCCTATAGCGGGAGTCCCCTACAATGAG. The full variable domain, completed using reference TRBV5-1 and TRBJ2-1, is KAGVTQTPRYLIKTRGQQVTLSCSPISGHRSVSWYQQTPGQGLQFLFEYFSETQRNKGNFPGRFSGRQFSNSRSEMNVSTLELGDSALYLCASSPIAGVPYNEQFFGPGTRLTVL.

This clone showed up many times. The read finishes 3 residues shy of the CDR3 end, and the germline J gene is used to complete it. The rearrangement joins TRBV7-6 to TRBJ2-5; TRBD1 matches 9 bases. The V gene end was trimmed by 1 base and the J gene end by 4 bases; junction bases not matched to a gene: 13. This CDR3 comprises 18 residues. Germline assignment: CDR1 SGHVS and CDR2 FNYEAQ. CDR3 DNA, as far as it was read: TGTGCCAGCAGCTTAGACGCCCCAGGGACAGGGATGGTAGAGACC. It is translated as CASSLDAPGTGMVET. The entire CDR3 reads CASSLDAPGTGMVETQYF.

This clone was counted many times. The missing CDR3 end, 3 residues past where the read stops, is filled in from the germline J gene. The chain has TRBV11-2 and TRBJ2-5; D not resolved. The CDR3 covers 13 residues. The germline gives CDR1 SGHAT, CDR2 FQNNGV. Trimming pared 5 bases from V and 1 base from J, leaving 8 bases between. The CDR3 here is CASSRDTQETQYF. The sequenced CDR3 bases are TGTGCCAGCAGCCGCGACACCCAAGAGACC.